This T cell receptor (beta chain) was identified in a study of Ad26.COV2.S vaccination and SARS-CoV-2 variants. Stated treatment: 15 to 20 received Ad26.COV2.S at low or high dose, single or two shots; 5 received placebo; per-sample allocation not given. Sampling was performed 63 days after the first vaccine or placebo injection. Assay: immunoSEQ multiplex PCR; the TCRdb copy retains only in-frame clones and omits some. Among about 400,000 clones, 89% were seen once, and the ten largest hold under 2%. Germline lookup yields CDR1 SGHAT and CDR2 FQNNGV. The CDR3 is 10 amino acids. V gave up 8 bases and J gave up 3 bases, with 3 bases separating them. Note on this clone: Other DNA sequences in the sample encode the same CDR3.

The chain is built from TRBV11-2 and TRBJ2-3, with no clear D. This sequence originates from a person aged 18-65 years who received the Ad26.COV2.S COVID-19 vaccine or a placebo. Sequenced material: peripheral blood, taken in a trial of Ad26.COV2.S vaccine versus placebo. CDR3 protein: CASGTDTQYF. In nucleotides, the CDR3 is TGTGCCAGCGGAACAGATACGCAGTATTTT.